Shown below are 17 T cell receptor beta chains from a single sample sequenced in a study of blood T cells in healthy people across ages. With a J-beta primer mix and a sample-barcoded 5' primer, a second PCR ran 7 to 11 cycles. MiXCR, run by TCRdb on the 5' RACE reads, gives a single entry per CDR3 protein. The data contain more than 650,000 distinct CDR3 sequences, roughly 25% of them singletons. These records were also assigned to another study, of T cells of mothers and their children.

Sequencing was done on a sample of blood. The receptors originated from a boy aged 5 to 17 in good health.

This chain links TRBV7-9 with TRBJ2-1, with D possibly TRBD1 on 6 matching bases. The DNA end is more similar to TRBJ2-7, so the J call may be wrong. Per the germline V gene, CDR1 is SEHNR and CDR2 is FQNEAQ (reference sequence). The CDR3 has 16 amino acids. The CDR3: CASSSNTGIHAYEQYF. CDR3 DNA: TGTGCCAGCAGCTCCAATACAGGGATACACGCCTACGAGCAGTACTTC.

In this sample, this clonotype turned up a few times. The genes are TRBV13 and TRBJ1-1; D possibly corresponds to TRBD1 (5 bases). The germline CDR1 and CDR2 sequences are PRHDT and FYEKMQ (reference sequence). The CDR3 sequence is 15 residues long. Deletions cut 4 bases from V and 4 bases from J, with 16 bases between. The CDR3, as DNA: TGTGCCAGCAGCTCGGGATGGGAGGGGACCACTGAAGCTTTCTTT. Translated, it gives CASSSGWEGTTEAFF.

At least ten counts were recorded for this clonotype. The CDR3 reads CATSDLDRGEETQYF. The CDR3 region has the DNA TGTGCCACCAGTGACCTGGACAGGGGGGAAGAGACCCAGTACTTC. V and J are TRBV24-1 and TRBJ2-5; TRBD1 aligns across 10 bases. Germline CDR1 is KGHDR and CDR2 is SFDVKD. The CDR3 runs to 15 residues. J was trimmed by 3 bases and V by 4 bases; bases with no gene match: 4.

The chain couples TRBV11-2 to TRBJ2-1; D call uncertain. Trimming cost V 1 base and J 10 bases, with 11 bases left between them. The germline V gene encodes CDR1 SGHAT and CDR2 FQNNGV. CDR3 length: 13 amino acids. CDR3 in DNA: TGTGCCAGCAGCTTAGTTTCTAGGTGGGAGCAGTTCTTC. Translation gives CASSLVSRWEQFF.

This clonotype has ten or more counts. The rearrangement links TRBV5-1 to TRBJ2-5; no firm D call. The CDR3 totals 15 residues. Germline assignment: CDR1 SGHRS and CDR2 YFSETQ. V was shortened by 1 base and J by 5 bases, with 15 bases between the two germline ends. CDR3 sequence: CASSLRVRVHETQYF. Written as DNA, the CDR3 is TGCGCCAGCAGCTTGCGTGTTAGGGTGCATGAGACCCAGTACTTC.

The chain recombines TRBV4-1 with TRBJ2-1; 8 bases align to TRBD2. CDR1 is MGHRA and CDR2 is YSYEKL in the germline V gene. The V and J ends lost 4 bases and 3 bases, in that order; junction bases with no gene match: 11. The CDR3 consists of 17 residues. The CDR3: CASSPGYGGGFYNEQFF. In nucleotides, the CDR3 is TGCGCCAGCAGCCCGGGTTATGGCGGGGGGTTCTACAATGAGCAGTTCTTC.

J is TRBJ2-5 and V is TRBV6-6; the D gene could be TRBD1 or TRBD2 (5 bases each). CDR3 length: 16 residues. V shed 7 bases and J shed 1 base, with 19 bases lying between them. The germline gives CDR1 MNHNY, CDR2 SVGAGI (reference sequence). This CDR3 is CASTTRLGPSQETQYF. DNA for the CDR3: TGTGCCAGCACCACCCGGCTGGGACCATCCCAAGAGACCCAGTACTTC.

This clonotype was seen only a few times. This chain uses TRBV19 with TRBJ1-4; no reliable D call. Trimming took off 7 bases at V and 8 bases at J, with 14 bases between the two ends. Germline V gene lookup returns CDR1 LNHDA and CDR2 SQIVND (reference sequence). The CDR3 runs to 13 residues. The CDR3 region is CASTPGPAEKLFF. The DNA for the CDR3 is TGTGCCAGTACCCCCGGGCCAGCCGAAAAACTGTTTTTT.

This clonotype was seen only once. The CDR3 coding sequence is TGTGCCAGCAGCCCCTGGACCCAGTCGAACACTGAAGCTTTCTTT. Translation: CASSPWTQSNTEAFF. The chain carries TRBV7-2 and TRBJ1-1, with D uncertain. V lost 5 bases to trimming and J lost 1 base, with 14 bases between them. Germline CDR1 reads SGHTA; CDR2 reads FQGNSA. This CDR3 region has 15 residues.

The chain has TRBV3-1 and TRBJ2-5, with D unresolved. The germline V gene has CDR1 LGHDT and CDR2 YNNKEL (reference sequence). The germline V and J ends were trimmed by 5 bases and 3 bases, with 10 bases remaining between them. CDR3 length: 13 residues. The CDR3 protein is CASSYRHEETQYF. CDR3 DNA: TGTGCCAGCAGCTATCGACACGAAGAGACCCAGTACTTC.

Of note for this clonotype: A junction end diverges from the germline sequence, so it may reflect a read error. This rearrangement joins TRBV18 to TRBJ1-5; TRBD1 aligns across 7 bases. The CDR3 contains 13 residues. The V gene's germline CDR1 is KGHSH and CDR2 LQKENI. The CDR3 nucleotides read TGCGCCAGCTCACAAAGAGACAGGGCGCCCCAGCATTTT. Translating it yields CASSQRDRAPQHF.

In this sample, this clonotype turned up a few times. Here the CDR3 reads CASSLDRWSKPQHF. The CDR3 DNA is TGTGCCAGCAGCCTTGACAGGTGGAGCAAGCCCCAGCATTTT. This chain connects TRBV5-8 to TRBJ1-5; D is possibly TRBD1 (6 bases). Germline CDR1 is SGHTS and CDR2 is YDEGEE. This CDR3 comprises 14 residues. Trimming left V 4 bases short and J 8 bases short, with 16 bases between.

The chain uses TRBV18 and TRBJ1-4; weak D call: TRBD1 (6 bases). The germline CDR1 and CDR2 sequences are KGHSH and LQKENI. This CDR3 region has 16 residues. V was pared by 1 base and J by 6 bases, with 15 bases between. The CDR3 DNA reads TGTGCCAGCTCACCACGGGGGGCTCTTTTGGATGAAAAACTGTTTTTT. Its translation is CASSPRGALLDEKLFF.

This clonotype was recorded a few times. The J gene is TRBJ2-5, the V gene TRBV6-4, with D uncertain. The V end was cut by 5 bases, the J end by 2 bases, with 15 bases between. The germline V gene has CDR1 MRHNA and CDR2 SNTAGT. The CDR3 covers 15 residues. The CDR3 DNA reads as TGTGCCAGCAGTCCCGGCCCGCAGGCTCAAGAGACCCAGTACTTC. As protein: CASSPGPQAQETQYF.

This clonotype has more than one count but fewer than ten. The genes are TRBV7-3 and TRBJ2-7; TRBD2 is a possible D gene (6 bases). Germline V CDR1 and CDR2: SGHTA, FQGTGA. There are 15 residues in the CDR3. V lost 0 bases, J lost 5 bases, and 14 bases lay in between. The CDR3 sequence: CASSLTQGLKHEQYF. For the CDR3, the DNA is TGTGCCAGCAGCTTAACCCAGGGACTCAAGCACGAGCAGTACTTC. Full variable domain (rest looked up from reference TRBV7-3 and TRBJ2-7): GAGVSQTPSNKVTEKGKYVELRCDPISGHTALYWYRQSLGQGPEFLIYFQGTGAADDSGLPNDRFFAVRPEGSVSTLKIQRTERGDSAVYLCASSLTQGLKHEQYFGPGTRLTVT.

V gene TRBV3-1 combines with J gene TRBJ2-5; 7 bases agree with TRBD2. V was clipped by 4 bases and J by 5 bases; unmatched bases: 13. The germline gives CDR1 LGHDT, CDR2 YNNKEL (reference sequence). The CDR3 loop spans 16 amino acids. DNA of the CDR3: TGTGCCAGCAGCCCTAACCGGGACTACCGAGGGGAGACCCAGTACTTC. As protein: CASSPNRDYRGETQYF.

V and J are TRBV5-4 and TRBJ2-3, with D uncertain. The CDR3 contains 14 residues. Trimming shortened V by 3 bases and J by 4 bases, and 12 bases separated the two germline ends. Germline V gene sequence: CDR1 SGHNT, CDR2 YYREEE (reference sequence). The CDR3 DNA sequence: TGTGCCAGCAGCTCCCTCCTAGTGGCAGATACGCAGTATTTT. Translated, it gives CASSSLLVADTQYF.